These 16 T cell receptor beta chains share one sample of origin, sequenced in a study of cytomegalovirus exposure and HLA in healthy donors. It was with 60 Vbeta and 13 Jbeta primers that the PCR ran. Sequencing was performed with immunoSEQ multiplex PCR; in TCRdb, only in-frame clones are kept and a portion is missing. Of 140,000 to 150,000 clones detected, roughly 88% appear once; the ten largest clones hold around 0.51%. Sequencing input: PBMCs. All receptors come from a woman in her 40s in good health and CMV-seronegative.

This clone showed up just a few times. The chain carries TRBV21-1 and TRBJ2-7; no check of the table's D call, TRBD2, against the DNA was made. TRBV21-1 is an annotated pseudogene. CDR3 length: 17 residues. The CDR3 reads CASSERGSSGRENEQYF. The CDR3, as DNA: TGTGCCAGCAGCGAAAGGGGTAGTAGCGGGAGGGAAAACGAGCAGTACTTC.

V and J are TRBV4-3 and TRBJ2-1; TRBD2 aligns across 8 bases. The germline CDR1 and CDR2 sequences are LGHNA and YSLEER. V shed 1 base and J 7 bases; nucleotides not matched to a gene: 15. This CDR3 has 18 residues. The CDR3 sequence: CASSQGRRGLAGMNEQFF. The CDR3 DNA reads TGCGCCAGCAGCCAAGGCAGGCGGGGTCTAGCGGGTATGAATGAGCAGTTCTTC.

The J gene is TRBJ2-7, the V gene TRBV19, with 8 bases that match TRBD2. In germline, CDR1 is LNHDA, CDR2 SQIVND (reference sequence). V shed 4 bases and J 2 bases; nucleotides not matched to a gene: 10. The CDR3 is 16 residues long. Here the CDR3 reads CASSSPGVAGPYEQYF. The CDR3 DNA sequence: TGTGCCAGTAGTAGCCCCGGGGTAGCGGGACCCTACGAGCAGTACTTC.

V and J are TRBV5-1 and TRBJ2-7, with 7 bases fitting TRBD1. Germline CDR1 SGHRS, CDR2 YFSETQ. V lost 2 bases, J lost 2 bases, and 4 bases stayed unmatched. The length of the CDR3 is 14 residues. The CDR3 coding sequence is TGCGCCAGCAGCTTAAAGGACAGGACCTACGAGCAGTACTTC. Protein: CASSLKDRTYEQYF.

The chain couples TRBV5-4 to TRBJ2-3; TRBD2 matches at 8 bases. The CDR3 is 17 residues long. Trimming took 1 base from V and 0 from J; bases not matched to a gene: 7. The germline V gene encodes CDR1 SGHNT and CDR2 YYREEE (reference sequence). The chain's CDR3 is CASSLFLSGTSTDTQYF. CDR3 DNA: TGTGCCAGCAGCTTGTTCCTTAGCGGGACTAGCACAGATACGCAGTATTTT.

The chain is built from TRBV6-1 and TRBJ2-5, with TRBD2 as a possible D gene (6 bases). CDR3 size: 15 residues. The germline V gene encodes CDR1 MNHNS and CDR2 SASEGT. Trimming pared 1 base from V and 5 bases from J, leaving 14 bases between. CDR3: CASSEVGVSGETQYF. The CDR3 DNA reads TGTGCCAGCAGTGAAGTAGGGGTCAGCGGGGAGACCCAGTACTTC.

The rearrangement uses TRBV4-2 and TRBJ1-1, with D possibly being TRBD1 (5 bases). In germline, CDR1 is LGHNA, CDR2 YNFKEQ. V gave up 5 bases and J gave up 0 bases, with 13 bases separating them. The CDR3 is 15 residues long. CDR3 sequence: CASSRGLGMNTEAFF. CDR3 nucleotides: TGTGCCAGCAGCAGGGGCCTCGGCATGAACACTGAAGCTTTCTTT.

Turning to this clone: Its ends do not fully match the called genes, so a read error is possible. CDR3 in amino acids: CASNAQGAYYSYTF. The CDR3 DNA follows: TGTGCCAGCAACGCGCAGGGGGCCTACTATAGCTACACCTTC. V is TRBV28 and J is TRBJ1-2; 8 bases are shared with TRBD1. This CDR3 contains 14 residues. CDR1 and CDR2 (germline): MDHEN, SYDVKM.

This clone occurred once. The rearrangement links TRBV27 to TRBJ1-4; 9 bases are a match to TRBD1. Germline V lookup: CDR1 MNHEY, CDR2 SMNVEV (reference sequence). V lost 3 bases and J lost 7; bases outside the gene matches: 9. The CDR3 totals 16 residues. This CDR3 is CASSFSWTGDLEKLFF. The CDR3 DNA sequence: TGTGCCAGCAGTTTCTCCTGGACAGGGGACCTTGAAAAACTGTTTTTT.

CDR3 bases: TGTGCCAGCAGCTTTCGACTAGCGGGAGGTGCTTCCTACAATGAGCAGTTCTTC. Protein product: CASSFRLAGGASYNEQFF. This rearrangement joins TRBV7-8 to TRBJ2-1; TRBD2 matches at 13 bases. CDR3 size: 18 residues. Per the germline V gene, CDR1 is SGHVS and CDR2 is FQNEAQ. The V and J ends lost 3 bases and 1 base, in that order; junction bases with no gene match: 6.

Comment on this clone: One junction end does not reproduce the germline sequence, and a read error may be involved. As DNA, the CDR3 is TGTTCCAGCAGCTTACCCCTAGGGGGCTCGAGCTCCTACAATGAGCAGTTCTTC. Translation gives CSSSLPLGGSSSYNEQFF. The rearrangement joins TRBV7-9 to TRBJ2-1; 7 bases are a match to TRBD1. Germline loops: CDR1 SEHNR, CDR2 FQNEAQ (reference sequence). The CDR3 extends over 18 amino acids.

The chain joins TRBV5-1 to TRBJ2-1, with 7 nucleotides matching TRBD1. V was pared by 3 bases and J by 0 bases, with 3 bases of the junction left unmatched. Germline V CDR1 and CDR2: SGHRS, YFSETQ. CDR3 length: 15 residues. For the CDR3, the DNA is TGCGCCAGCAGCTCGGGACAGAGCTCCTACAATGAGCAGTTCTTC. Translating it yields CASSSGQSSYNEQFF. Full variable domain (missing parts from reference TRBV5-1 and TRBJ2-1): KAGVTQTPRYLIKTRGQQVTLSCSPISGHRSVSWYQQTPGQGLQFLFEYFSETQRNKGNFPGRFSGRQFSNSRSEMNVSTLELGDSALYLCASSSGQSSYNEQFFGPGTRLTVL.

The chain recombines TRBV7-9 with TRBJ2-1; 9 nucleotides align to TRBD1. V shed 5 bases and J 4 bases; nucleotides not matched to a gene: 6. Germline V gives CDR1 SEHNR, CDR2 FQNEAQ (reference sequence). This CDR3 is 15 amino acids long. The CDR3, as DNA: TGTGCCAGCAGCCCCCGGACAGGGGCTTACAATGAGCAGTTCTTC. The encoded protein is CASSPRTGAYNEQFF.

The V call is TRBV5-4, the J call TRBJ2-4, with 8 bases matching TRBD1. V lost 4 bases and J lost 1; bases outside the gene matches: 7. Germline values: CDR1 SGHNT, CDR2 YYREEE (reference sequence). This CDR3 contains 16 residues. The CDR3 protein is CASSAGQATAKNIQYF. For the CDR3, the DNA is TGTGCCAGCAGCGCGGGACAGGCAACCGCCAAAAACATTCAGTACTTC. The full variable domain, in which reference TRBV5-4 and TRBJ2-4 provide the parts outside the CDR3, is ETGVTQSPTHLIKTRGQQVTLRCSSQSGHNTVSWYQQALGQGPQFIFQYYREEENGRGNFPPRFSGLQFPNYSSELNVNALELDDSALYLCASSAGQATAKNIQYFGAGTRLSVL.

V and J are TRBV19 and TRBJ2-5; 8 bases match TRBD2. In germline, CDR1 is LNHDA, CDR2 SQIVND (reference sequence). The trim removed 5 bases at V and 3 bases at J, leaving 5 bases unmatched. There are 14 residues in the CDR3. CDR3 nucleotides: TGTGCCAGTAGTCGCACTAGCGGAGAAGAGACCCAGTACTTC. Protein product: CASSRTSGEETQYF.

V is TRBV10-3 and J is TRBJ2-7; perhaps TRBD2 as D (6 bases). Per germline, CDR1 ENHRY and CDR2 SYGVKD. The CDR3 runs 12 residues. Deletions cut 8 bases from V and 4 bases from J, with 12 bases between. DNA for the CDR3: TGTGCCATCGCCGTTGGGGGGTACGAGCAGTACTTC. This sequence encodes CAIAVGGYEQYF.